A single sample is the source of the 11 T cell receptor beta chains below, sequenced in a study of cytomegalovirus exposure and HLA in healthy donors. Primers included in the PCR were 60 Vbeta and 13 Jbeta primers. The method was immunoSEQ multiplex PCR; TCRdb's version includes in-frame clones alone and lacks a portion of them. The repertoire holds roughly 120,000 clones, with just under 75% as singletons. Sequencing was carried out using PBMCs. These receptors came from a middle-aged man in good health and CMV-seropositive.

The chain employs TRBV6-5 and TRBJ1-2; 8 bases are a match to TRBD1. The germline V gene encodes CDR1 MNHEY and CDR2 SVGAGI. V lost 5 bases, J lost 4 bases, and 3 bases stayed unmatched. This CDR3 has 13 amino acids. The CDR3 loop reads CASSRTGFYGYTF. CDR3 coding DNA: TGTGCCAGCAGTCGGACAGGGTTCTATGGCTACACCTTC.

This chain connects TRBV6-5 to TRBJ2-1; TRBD2 agrees at 9 bases. Trimming at V came to 1 base and at J to 10 bases, leaving 8 bases not matched to a gene. Germline CDR1 and CDR2: MNHEY and SVGAGI. The CDR3 has 15 residues. The DNA of the CDR3 is TGTGCCAGCAGTTACTTTCAAGCGGGGGGCGGGGAGCAGTTCTTC. This gives the protein CASSYFQAGGGEQFF.

The chain couples TRBV2 to TRBJ1-3; the D gene is possibly TRBD1 (6 bases). V was clipped by 4 bases and J by 3 bases, with 16 bases between them. Looked up from germline, CDR1 is SNHLY and CDR2 is FYNNEI. CDR3 length: 16 amino acids. The CDR3 here is CASSGAGGRSGNTIYF. The CDR3 bases are TGTGCCAGCAGTGGGGCGGGGGGGCGGAGTGGAAACACCATATATTTT.

The chain couples TRBV6-5 to TRBJ1-3; 10 bases are a match to TRBD1. Germline V gene sequence: CDR1 MNHEY, CDR2 SVGAGI. The CDR3 has 16 residues. V shed 0 bases and J 4 bases; nucleotides not matched to a gene: 3. This CDR3 reads CASSYSGQGTGNTIYF. The CDR3 DNA sequence: TGTGCCAGCAGTTACTCGGGACAGGGGACCGGAAACACCATATATTTT.

CDR3 in DNA: TGTGCCAGCAGCCCCGGACTGAGCTCTGGAAACACCATATATTTT. It specifies CASSPGLSSGNTIYF. V is TRBV11-2 and J is TRBJ1-3; D call uncertain. CDR3 length: 15 amino acids. V was clipped by 5 bases and J by 0 bases, with 11 bases between them. Looked up from germline, CDR1 is SGHAT and CDR2 is FQNNGV.

This clone was detected only a few times. This chain joins TRBV2 and TRBJ2-1; possibly TRBD2 for D (5 bases). The V gene lost 0 bases and the J gene lost 8 bases, with 11 bases spanning the gap. This CDR3 has 14 residues. Germline V gives CDR1 SNHLY, CDR2 FYNNEI. The CDR3 spells CASSEAGEVDEQFF. CDR3 nucleotides: TGTGCCAGCAGTGAAGCGGGAGAGGTCGATGAGCAGTTCTTC.

The chain couples TRBV2 to TRBJ1-2, with unresolved D. V was shortened by 5 bases and J by 0 bases, with 10 bases between the two germline ends. CDR3 length: 14 amino acids. Germline V gene lookup returns CDR1 SNHLY and CDR2 FYNNEI. Here the CDR3 reads CASSLPGTNYGYTF. CDR3 nucleotides: TGTGCCAGCAGTCTCCCCGGGACTAACTATGGCTACACCTTC.

This chain uses TRBV28 with TRBJ1-5; 8 bases fit TRBD1. The germline V gene encodes CDR1 MDHEN and CDR2 SYDVKM. V lost 10 bases to trimming and J lost 6 bases; unmatched junction nucleotides: 11. The CDR3 length is 14 residues. The CDR3: CATRVQGAIQPQHF. CDR3 DNA sequence: TGTGCCACCCGCGTCCAGGGGGCAATTCAGCCCCAGCATTTT.

This clone was observed once. V and J are TRBV5-8 and TRBJ1-2; unclear D gene. V was shortened by 4 bases and J by 7 bases, with 17 bases between the two germline ends. From germline, CDR1 is SGHTS and CDR2 YDEGEE. This CDR3 has 14 residues. CDR3 region: CASSVSQAGRGYTF. DNA of the CDR3: TGTGCCAGCAGCGTTAGTCAGGCCGGCCGTGGCTACACCTTC.

About this clone: One end of the junction is discordant with germline, which a read error may explain. The chain has TRBV6-1 and TRBJ2-6; D gene uncertain. Per germline, CDR1 MNHNS and CDR2 SASEGT. The CDR3 loop spans 13 amino acids. The CDR3 loop is CAGSGAGANVLTF. The CDR3 bases are TGTGCCGGCAGTGGTGCGGGGGCCAACGTCCTGACTTTC.

The CDR3 sequence is CAWSVYGEGSHNNEQFF. CDR3 in DNA: TGTGCCTGGAGTGTATATGGGGAGGGCAGTCACAACAATGAGCAGTTCTTC. This chain connects TRBV30 to TRBJ2-1, with TRBD2 identical over 7 bases. The germline CDR1 and CDR2 sequences are GTSNPN and SVGIG (reference sequence). The CDR3 consists of 17 residues. V lost 0 bases and J lost 5; bases outside the gene matches: 13.